This TCR beta chain came from a study of technical replicates of blood from several donors (dated by TCRdb to 2016 to 2017). Library generation was performed with the immunoSEQ multiplex PCR assay. As stored in TCRdb, this immuneACCESS dataset retains in-frame rearrangements with V and J assigned. A fraction of the clones does not appear; measured against another copy, unresolved V genes explain less than half of the discrepancy, and the remainder lacks a known reason. Recorded for this sample are about 48,000 clones; about 93% of them occurred a single time. The ten largest clones represent 3.9% of the sample. This clone was recorded once. The target of this receptor is not known. Per-base qualities were not stored, and no clone one base away is much larger. The germline ends are 8 bases apart after V is trimmed by 6 bases and J by 0 bases. The CDR3, cysteine through phenylalanine, is 13 amino acids long. The CDR3 DNA has 39 bases and is translated from base 1. Taken from the germline V gene, the CDR1 and CDR2 loops are SNHLY and FYNNEI.

The sequence links TRBV2 to TRBJ1-1; a tentative D call is TRBD1 (5 bases match). This clonotype was sampled from a human donor in good health. Some clones in this sample may be carry-over from other donors' samples. The sample was PBMCs. The nucleotides read TGTGCCAGCAGGGAGGGGATGAACACTGAAGCTTTCTTT. Translated, it gives CASREGMNTEAFF. The full variable domain, with segments outside the CDR3 supplied by the reference TRBV2 and TRBJ1-1 proteins, appears as EPEVTQTPSHQVTQMGQEVILRCVPISNHLYFYWYRQILGQKVEFLVSFYNNEISEKSEIFDDQFSVERPDGSNFTLKIRSTKLEDSAMYFCASREGMNTEAFFGQGTRLTVV.